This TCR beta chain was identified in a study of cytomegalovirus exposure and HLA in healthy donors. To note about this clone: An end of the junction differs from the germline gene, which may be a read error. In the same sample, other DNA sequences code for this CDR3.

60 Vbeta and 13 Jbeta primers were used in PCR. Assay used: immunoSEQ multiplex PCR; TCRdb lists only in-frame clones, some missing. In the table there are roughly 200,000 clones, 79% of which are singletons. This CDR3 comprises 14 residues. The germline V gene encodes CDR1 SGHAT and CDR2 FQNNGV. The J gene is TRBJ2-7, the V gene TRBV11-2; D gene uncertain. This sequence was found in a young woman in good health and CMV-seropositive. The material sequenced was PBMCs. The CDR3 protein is CASSRVRSSYEQYF. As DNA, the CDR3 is TGTGCCAGCAGCCGTGTCCGGAGCTCCTATGAGCAGTACTTC.